The entry below gives a single TCR beta chain sequence along with its context. Losses at the gene ends were 3 bases for V and 2 bases for J; bases not matched to a gene: 4. This CDR3 spans 15 amino acids. Germline CDR1 SEHNR, CDR2 FQNEAQ (reference sequence). This sample is drawn from a study of PD-L1 blockade in urothelial cancer. Turning to the study itself: The year 2014 saw patients start atezolizumab, 1,200 mg intravenously every 3 weeks. Each patient had 0 to 3 earlier chemotherapy regimens. The study recovered a median of around 150,000 T cells per blood sample.

Time point meaning: peripheral blood 6 weeks after treatment start. Measured with immunoSEQ multiplex PCR; TCRdb has only the in-frame clones, and not every one. Counted here are about 120,000 clones, around 89% occurring once; the ten biggest clones make up 1.5% to 2%. The J gene is TRBJ2-5, the V gene TRBV7-9, with TRBD1 matching 9 bases. The source of this sequence is a man in his 60s with urothelial cancer. This material consisted of PBMCs, taken around atezolizumab (anti-PD-L1) treatment. CDR3 sequence reads: CASSFGDRAQETQYF. The CDR3 DNA reads TGTGCCAGCAGCTTTGGGGACAGGGCTCAAGAGACCCAGTACTTC.